The 28 T cell receptor beta chains reported below all come from one sample, sequenced in a study of blood T cell repertoires in COVID-19. The repertoire was sequenced with immunoSEQ multiplex PCR; TCRdb's copy has only in-frame clones and lacks some. The data contain 150,000 to 200,000 clones, 88% of them singletons. Sequencing used peripheral blood. All receptors derive from a human donor in a cohort sampled during active COVID-19.

V and J are TRBV19 and TRBJ2-7; 11 nucleotides line up with TRBD2. This CDR3 is built from 16 residues. CDR1 and CDR2 (germline): LNHDA, SQIVND (reference sequence). J lost 1 base, V lost 6 bases, and 8 bases had no gene match. CDR3 sequence: CASRTTGTSGSYEQYF. DNA for the CDR3: TGTGCCAGTAGAACCACCGGGACTAGCGGTTCCTACGAGCAGTACTTC.

This clone occurred a few times. The chain is built from TRBV5-5 and TRBJ2-2; 8 bases map to TRBD2. The trim removed 1 base at V and 4 bases at J, leaving 6 bases unmatched. CDR3 length equals 16 residues. CDR1 is SGHKS, CDR2 YYEKEE, per germline (reference sequence). The DNA of the CDR3 is TGTGCCAGCAGCTTGCCAGCGGGAGTACGCACCGGGGAGCTGTTTTTT. Translation gives CASSLPAGVRTGELFF. Based on the CDR3 plus reference TRBV5-5 and TRBJ2-2, the full variable domain is DAGVTQSPTHLIKTRGQQVTLRCSPISGHKSVSWYQQVLGQGPQFIFQYYEKEERGRGNFPDRFSARQFPNYSSELNVNALLLGDSALYLCASSLPAGVRTGELFFGEGSRLTVL.

The gene calls are TRBV5-1 and TRBJ1-6; 8 bases fit TRBD1. Trimming at V came to 0 bases and at J to 10 bases, leaving 6 bases not matched to a gene. This CDR3 has 15 residues. The germline gives CDR1 SGHRS, CDR2 YFSETQ. The CDR3 nucleotides are TGCGCCAGCAGCTTGGTCAGGGGGCACAGCTCACCCCTCCACTTT. Encoded protein: CASSLVRGHSSPLHF.

This clone was seen a handful of times. The rearrangement uses TRBV7-9 and TRBJ2-7; the match to TRBD2 covers 12 bases. Germline V CDR1 and CDR2: SEHNR, FQNEAQ (reference sequence). The V and J ends lost 5 bases and 0 bases, in that order; junction bases with no gene match: 14. The CDR3 loop spans 19 amino acids. The DNA of the CDR3 is TGTGCCAGCAGCAAAACAGGGGCTCTAGCGGGAGGGTCCTCCTACGAGCAGTACTTC. This translates into CASSKTGALAGGSSYEQYF.

The V gene is TRBV30, the J gene TRBJ2-1; unclear D gene. The V end was cut by 0 bases, the J end by 6 bases, with 9 bases between. The CDR3 spans 13 residues. Germline V lookup: CDR1 GTSNPN, CDR2 SVGIG (reference sequence). This CDR3 is CAWSVRRGNEQFF. The DNA of the CDR3 is TGTGCCTGGAGTGTACGACGCGGCAATGAGCAGTTCTTC.

The V gene is TRBV5-4, the J gene TRBJ1-3; 9 bases match TRBD1. The germline V gene has CDR1 SGHNT and CDR2 YYREEE (reference sequence). The CDR3 runs 13 residues. The V segment lost 10 bases and the J segment 4 bases; nucleotides outside the gene matches: 6. In DNA, the CDR3 is TGTGCCTATGCGGGGACAGGGGGAAACACCATATATTTT. Its protein product is CAYAGTGGNTIYF.

The gene calls are TRBV29-1 and TRBJ2-5; D perhaps matches TRBD1 (6 bases). The germline CDR1 and CDR2 sequences are SQVTM and ANQGSEA. The CDR3 contains 12 residues. Trimming removed 7 bases at V and 1 base at J, with 10 bases between. The CDR3: CSAGQTQETQYF. The CDR3 DNA is TGCAGCGCCGGACAGACCCAAGAGACCCAGTACTTC. Using reference TRBV29-1 and TRBJ2-5 for the parts outside the CDR3, the full variable domain is SAVISQKPSRDICQRGTSLTIQCQVDSQVTMMFWYRQQPGQSLTLIATANQGSEATYESGFVIDKFPISRPNLTFSTLTVSNMSPEDSSIYLCSAGQTQETQYFGPGTRLLVL.

This sequence joins TRBV7-9 and TRBJ1-2; TRBD1 agrees at 8 bases. The length of the CDR3 is 14 residues. Germline values: CDR1 SEHNR, CDR2 FQNEAQ (reference sequence). The V segment lost 1 base and the J segment 7 bases; nucleotides outside the gene matches: 5. The CDR3 DNA is TGTGCCAGCAGCTTAGACAGGGGGGCGCGTGGCTACACCTTC. This gives the protein CASSLDRGARGYTF. The entire variable domain, with the rest obtained from reference TRBV7-9 and TRBJ1-2, is as follows: DTGVSQNPRHKITKRGQNVTFRCDPISEHNRLYWYRQTLGQGPEFLTYFQNEAQLEKSRLLSDRFSAERPKGSFSTLEIQRTEQGDSAMYLCASSLDRGARGYTFGSGTRLTVV.

This clone appeared a few times. This chain links TRBV10-1 with TRBJ2-1; D may be TRBD2 (5 bases). The CDR3 totals 12 residues. CDR1 and CDR2 from the germline V gene are WNHNN and SYGVQD (reference sequence). The V gene lost 3 bases and the J gene lost 9 bases, with 9 bases spanning the gap. CDR3 in DNA: TGCGCCAGCAGTGATCGAGGGCTTGAGCAGTTCTTC. Translating gives CASSDRGLEQFF.

This chain connects TRBV29-1 to TRBJ1-3; TRBD1 might be the D (5 bases). The CDR3 spans 14 residues. Looked up from germline, CDR1 is SQVTM and CDR2 is ANQGSEA. Between the trimmed V and J ends, which lost 6 bases and 3 bases, there was a span of 15 bases. The CDR3 is CSVAPTELGNTIYF. Here the CDR3 DNA reads TGCAGCGTCGCCCCGACAGAACTTGGAAACACCATATATTTT.

This chain links TRBV6-5 with TRBJ2-5; possibly TRBD1 for D (5 bases). The CDR3 contains 14 residues. Germline V gives CDR1 MNHEY, CDR2 SVGAGI. V was shortened by 4 bases and J by 5 bases, with 14 bases between the two germline ends. The CDR3: CASSSSGSRETQYF. CDR3 DNA sequence: TGTGCCAGCAGTTCATCAGGGTCGCGGGAGACCCAGTACTTC.

The chain links TRBV4-3 to TRBJ1-2, with D possibly matching TRBD1 (6 bases). Germline V gene data show CDR1 as LGHNA and CDR2 as YSLEER. The length of the CDR3 is 15 residues. Deletions cut 5 bases from V and 6 bases from J, with 19 bases between. This CDR3 is CASSARTGGRDGYTF. In DNA form, the CDR3 reads TGCGCCAGCAGCGCCCGTACGGGGGGCAGGGATGGCTACACCTTC.

The rearrangement links TRBV7-6 to TRBJ2-7; maybe TRBD1 (6 bases). Trimming took off 4 bases at V and 3 bases at J, with 13 bases between the two ends. Looked up from germline, CDR1 is SGHVS and CDR2 is FNYEAQ. The CDR3 is 14 residues long. CDR3 protein: CASSSTGGYYEQYF. Written as DNA, the CDR3 is TGTGCCAGCAGCTCGACAGGTGGCTACTACGAGCAGTACTTC.

The chain joins TRBV19 to TRBJ2-2, with 10 bases matching TRBD2. This CDR3 comprises 20 residues. Germline CDR1 and CDR2: LNHDA and SQIVND (reference sequence). V shed 0 bases and J 5 bases; nucleotides not matched to a gene: 15. The CDR3 nucleotides read TGTGCCAGTAGTATAGATCCACGACTGAAGCGGGGGGGAGCTACCGGGGAGCTGTTTTTT. Protein product: CASSIDPRLKRGGATGELFF.

V usage is TRBV7-2 and J usage is TRBJ2-5; 11 positions match TRBD2. Germline values: CDR1 SGHTA, CDR2 FQGNSA. This CDR3 is built from 15 residues. Trimming cost V 5 bases and J 1 base; bases outside gene matches: 3. This CDR3 is CASSGTSGGQETQYF. The CDR3 region has the DNA TGTGCCAGCAGCGGAACTAGCGGGGGCCAAGAGACCCAGTACTTC.

The CDR3 DNA reads TGCGCCAGCAGCTTGGGCCTCCAGGGGTCGACTGAAGCTTTCTTT. As protein: CASSLGLQGSTEAFF. The J gene is TRBJ1-1, the V gene TRBV5-1, with D possibly being TRBD1 (6 bases). The CDR3 spans 15 residues. CDR1 and CDR2 from the germline V gene are SGHRS and YFSETQ. Trimming left V 0 bases short and J 5 bases short, with 14 bases between.

The chain uses TRBV28 and TRBJ1-2; D gene unclear. This CDR3 comprises 13 residues. The ends were cut back, 2 bases at V and 8 bases at J, with 12 bases in the middle. In germline, CDR1 is MDHEN, CDR2 SYDVKM. The CDR3 sequence is CASSLNKPVGYTF. Here the CDR3 DNA reads TGTGCCAGCAGTTTAAATAAGCCCGTAGGCTACACCTTC.

This clone was seen a single time. CDR3 DNA sequence: TGTGCCACCAGCGATGACAGGGTGAATGAAAAACTGTTTTTT. Its protein is CATSDDRVNEKLFF. V is TRBV15 and J is TRBJ1-4; 7 bases fit TRBD1. The junction had 5 bases not matched to a gene; V was cut back by 5 bases and J by 5 bases. The CDR3 is 14 residues long. Germline V CDR1 and CDR2: LNHNV, YYDKDF (reference sequence).

This chain connects TRBV6-5 to TRBJ1-1, with D uncertain. Germline-derived CDR1 and CDR2 are MNHEY and SVGAGI. V dropped 2 bases and J dropped 7 bases, with 11 bases sitting between them. The CDR3 runs to 13 residues. The DNA of the CDR3 is TGTGCCAGCAGTTACCGTCGGGGTTATGAAGCTTTCTTT. The encoded protein is CASSYRRGYEAFF.

This chain connects TRBV9 to TRBJ2-7; the match to TRBD1 covers 10 bases. Germline CDR1 SGDLS, CDR2 YYNGEE. This CDR3 is 16 amino acids long. Germline trimming cut 1 base from V and 5 bases from J; bases unmatched to any gene: 9. This CDR3 is CASSVRGGQGIDEQYF. As DNA, the CDR3 is TGTGCCAGCAGCGTAAGGGGGGGACAGGGGATCGACGAGCAGTACTTC.

V is TRBV5-4 and J is TRBJ2-7, with TRBD1 matching over 9 bases. CDR3 length: 16 amino acids. Germline trimming cut 4 bases from V and 4 bases from J; bases unmatched to any gene: 12. From germline, CDR1 is SGHNT and CDR2 YYREEE (reference sequence). CDR3 residues: CASSRGQGFERYEQYF. The DNA of the CDR3 is TGTGCCAGCAGCCGGGGACAGGGCTTTGAGAGGTACGAGCAGTACTTC.

The CDR3 DNA reads TGTGCCAGCACTCCTCACATCAGGCGTTACGAGCAGTACTTC. Translation: CASTPHIRRYEQYF. This chain links TRBV2 with TRBJ2-7, with no clear D. The CDR3 runs 14 residues. Germline CDR1 reads SNHLY; CDR2 reads FYNNEI. Trimming pared 7 bases from V and 4 bases from J, leaving 17 bases between. The entire variable domain, with the rest obtained from reference TRBV2 and TRBJ2-7, is as follows: EPEVTQTPSHQVTQMGQEVILRCVPISNHLYFYWYRQILGQKVEFLVSFYNNEISEKSEIFDDQFSVERPDGSNFTLKIRSTKLEDSAMYFCASTPHIRRYEQYFGPGTRLTVT.

J is TRBJ1-2 and V is TRBV3-1 (or the pseudogene TRBV3-2); D gene uncertain. From germline, CDR1 is LGHDT and CDR2 YNNKEL (reference sequence). Trimming cost V 3 bases and J 4 bases, with 9 bases left between them. CDR3 length equals 13 residues. The DNA of the CDR3 is TGTGCCAGCAGCCAGTCCAGTATCTATGGCTACACCTTC. Translating it yields CASSQSSIYGYTF.

This chain uses TRBV5-4 with TRBJ2-5; 7 bases are a match to TRBD1. CDR3 length: 15 amino acids. From germline, CDR1 is SGHNT and CDR2 YYREEE (reference sequence). The trim removed 0 bases at V and 4 bases at J, leaving 6 bases unmatched. In DNA form, the CDR3 reads TGTGCCAGCAGCTTGGGACAGGGTGGGGGAGAGACCCAGTACTTC. This codes for CASSLGQGGGETQYF.

This chain connects TRBV25-1 to TRBJ2-1, with D maybe TRBD1 (6 bases). Trimming removed 6 bases from V and 0 bases from J, with 9 bases in between. CDR1 is MGHDK and CDR2 is SYGVNS in the germline V gene. The CDR3 totals 14 residues. The CDR3: CASSPQGSYNEQFF. The DNA for the CDR3 is TGTGCCAGCAGCCCACAGGGCTCCTACAATGAGCAGTTCTTC.

A few counts support this clone. For the CDR3, the DNA is TGTGCCAGCAGAGCACCGGGACAGAATAATTCACCCCTCCACTTT. This codes for CASRAPGQNNSPLHF. The chain joins TRBV6-5 to TRBJ1-6, with TRBD1 identical over 7 bases. The CDR3 is 15 amino acids. The ends lost 6 bases at V and 5 bases at J; junction bases unmatched: 7. The V gene's germline CDR1 is MNHEY and CDR2 SVGAGI.

This clone was counted between two and nine times. The chain has TRBV5-4 and TRBJ2-7; 13 bases are a match to TRBD2. Germline CDR1 reads SGHNT; CDR2 reads YYREEE (reference sequence). With 4 bases clipped from V and 6 bases from J, the junction kept 4 bases outside the gene matches. The CDR3 totals 14 residues. This CDR3 is CASSARTSGSEQYF. The DNA of the CDR3 is TGTGCCAGCAGCGCACGGACTAGCGGGAGCGAGCAGTACTTC.

This chain links TRBV12-2 with TRBJ2-7; the table calls TRBD1, which could not be checked here. TRBV12-2 is a documented pseudogene. The CDR3 extends over 16 amino acids. The CDR3 nucleotides are TGTGCAAGTCGCTACCCACCCCAGGGGAGCTCCTACGAGCAGTACTTC. Protein sequence: CASRYPPQGSSYEQYF.